Presented here are 17 T cell receptor beta chains from one specimen sequenced in a study of vaccination effects on CD4 cells after COVID-19. For these TCRs, the target antigens are not known. With the ViraFEST assay, the study expanded antigen-specific CD4+ T cells using viral peptide pools, then sequenced them. The authors isolated CD4+ T cells after roughly eleven days of culture. Sequenced by immunoSEQ multiplex PCR; TCRdb stores in-frame clones only, minus some. The sample includes about 61,000 clones, about four fifths of them seen just once. The sequenced sample was CD4+ T cells from PBMCs cultured with HCoV-229E spike peptides, obtained before COVID-19 vaccination. All receptors derive from a human donor who received a COVID-19 vaccine.

The J gene is TRBJ2-6, the V gene TRBV7-2; D might be TRBD1 (5 bases). This CDR3 has 15 amino acids. Trimming pared 11 bases from V and 4 bases from J, leaving 18 bases between. Germline CDR1 reads SGHTA; CDR2 reads FQGNSA. The DNA for the CDR3 is TGTGCCGGCCGGAGACAGTTAGACGGGGCCAACGTCCTGACTTTC. It translates to CAGRRQLDGANVLTF.

V and J are TRBV28 and TRBJ1-1, with D tentatively TRBD1 (5 bases). V dropped 5 bases and J dropped 8 bases, with 12 bases sitting between them. Germline CDR1 is MDHEN and CDR2 is SYDVKM. The CDR3 consists of 12 residues. As DNA, the CDR3 is TGTGCCAGCAGTACGAACAGGCTCGAAGCTTTCTTT. It translates to CASSTNRLEAFF.

The chain recombines TRBV2 with TRBJ2-7, with D unresolved. CDR3 length: 13 residues. V was pared by 6 bases and J by 0 bases, with 9 bases between. Germline V lookup: CDR1 SNHLY, CDR2 FYNNEI. CDR3 amino acids: CASRVTFSYEQYV. The DNA for the CDR3 is TGTGCCAGCAGGGTGACGTTCTCCTACGAGCAGTACGTC.

DNA for the CDR3: TGCGCCAGCAGCTTGGTCGGGGGGAGTCAGGATGGCTACACCTTC. Translation gives CASSLVGGSQDGYTF. The J gene is TRBJ1-2, the V gene TRBV5-1; D is possibly TRBD1 (5 bases). Trimming pared 0 bases from V and 6 bases from J, leaving 15 bases between. The length of the CDR3 is 15 residues. Germline CDR1 is SGHRS and CDR2 is YFSETQ.

Here the CDR3 reads CASSDSDGSPLHF. The CDR3 DNA reads TGTGCCAGCAGTGACTCAGATGGTTCACCCCTCCACTTT. V usage is TRBV6-4 and J usage is TRBJ1-6; no clear D. This CDR3 contains 13 residues. The ends were cut back, 0 bases at V and 9 bases at J, with 6 bases in the middle. Germline V CDR1 and CDR2: MRHNA, SNTAGT.

This sequence joins TRBV2 and TRBJ1-1; D perhaps matches TRBD1 (5 bases). The V and J ends lost 6 bases and 0 bases respectively, with 8 bases between them. CDR1 is SNHLY and CDR2 is FYNNEI in the germline V gene. The CDR3 has 13 amino acids. Here the CDR3 reads CASRRGMNTEAFF. Written as DNA, the CDR3 is TGTGCCAGCAGGAGGGGCATGAACACTGAAGCTTTCTTT.

The V call is TRBV5-1, the J call TRBJ2-5, with 9 bases aligning to TRBD1. V trimming: 3 bases; J trimming: 5 bases; junction bases outside the gene matches: 5. Germline V gene sequence: CDR1 SGHRS, CDR2 YFSETQ. The CDR3 is 14 residues long. CDR3 protein: CASSSGTGLETQYF. For the CDR3, the DNA is TGCGCCAGCAGCTCGGGGACAGGGCTGGAGACCCAGTACTTC.

This chain uses TRBV10-3 with TRBJ2-3; unclear D gene. Trimming removed 6 bases at V and 10 bases at J, with 11 bases between. The germline V gene has CDR1 ENHRY and CDR2 SYGVKD. The CDR3 runs to 11 residues. This CDR3 is CAIRVSKAQYF. The CDR3 coding sequence is TGTGCCATCAGAGTTAGCAAAGCGCAGTATTTT.

The genes are TRBV5-1 and TRBJ2-3; D gene ambiguous. The CDR3 is 15 amino acids. Germline CDR1 SGHRS, CDR2 YFSETQ. V lost 0 bases and J lost 3, with 11 bases in between. For the CDR3, the DNA is TGCGCCAGCAGCTTGGTGGGATACGGAACAGATACGCAGTATTTT. Protein: CASSLVGYGTDTQYF.

This clone is a singleton in its sample. The chain employs TRBV7-8 and TRBJ1-2; 9 bases align to TRBD1. CDR3 length: 15 amino acids. J gave up 8 bases and V 5 bases, and 12 bases lay outside the gene matches. The germline V gene has CDR1 SGHVS and CDR2 FQNEAQ. The CDR3, as DNA: TGTGCCAGCAGCCCGGGACAGGGTCATTGGGGGGGCTACACCTTC. Protein sequence: CASSPGQGHWGGYTF.

The chain uses TRBV5-1 and TRBJ2-1, with a weak D call TRBD1 (6 bases). This CDR3 region has 13 residues. Between the trimmed V and J ends, which lost 4 bases and 4 bases, there was a span of 9 bases. Germline CDR1 SGHRS, CDR2 YFSETQ. DNA for the CDR3: TGCGCCAGCAGCCCGGGACAATACAATGAGCAGTTCTTC. Its translation is CASSPGQYNEQFF.

The chain employs TRBV4-3 and TRBJ2-1; 8 positions match TRBD2. Germline V gene sequence: CDR1 LGHNA, CDR2 YSLEER. Trimming cost V 6 bases and J 3 bases; bases outside gene matches: 10. The CDR3 is 16 residues long. The CDR3 DNA reads as TGCGCCAGCAGTCTAAATGCGGGACTAGGCTACAATGAGCAGTTCTTC. Translated, it gives CASSLNAGLGYNEQFF.

CDR3 in amino acids: CASSLKNEQFF. The CDR3 DNA follows: TGCGCCAGCAGCTTAAAAAATGAGCAGTTCTTC. V and J are TRBV5-1 and TRBJ2-1; D is unresolved. CDR1 and CDR2 from the germline V gene are SGHRS and YFSETQ. Trimming cost V 2 bases and J 7 bases, with 4 bases left between them. The CDR3 is made up of 11 amino acids.

This clone was seen only once. The gene calls are TRBV24-1 and TRBJ2-2; perhaps D is TRBD1 or TRBD2 (5 bases each). Germline CDR1 reads KGHDR; CDR2 reads SFDVKD. The V end lost 9 bases, the J end lost 2 bases, and 12 bases lay between the germline ends. This CDR3 is 14 amino acids long. The CDR3 nucleotides are TGTGCCACCGAGGGGCCTAATAACACCGGGGAGCTGTTTTTT. Translation gives CATEGPNNTGELFF.

The chain combines TRBV3-1 (or the pseudogene TRBV3-2) with TRBJ2-7, with a tentative D call TRBD1 (5 bases). V lost 2 bases and J 6 bases, leaving 8 bases between the germline ends. This CDR3 contains 12 residues. Per the germline V gene, CDR1 is LGHDT and CDR2 is YNNKEL (reference sequence). In DNA, the CDR3 is TGTGCCAGCAGCCAAAGGGGATCCGAGCAGTACGTC. It specifies CASSQRGSEQYV.

This chain connects TRBV7-8 to TRBJ1-6; the match to TRBD1 covers 7 bases. The ends lost 5 bases at V and 10 bases at J; junction bases unmatched: 8. The CDR3 spans 14 residues. The germline V gene encodes CDR1 SGHVS and CDR2 FQNEAQ. CDR3 bases: TGTGCCAGCAGCATGCGACAGGGAAGGTCACCCCTCCACTTT. Protein: CASSMRQGRSPLHF.

The V gene is TRBV4-2, the J gene TRBJ2-5; 12 nucleotides line up with TRBD2. With V trimmed by 0 bases and J by 6 bases, 14 bases remained unmatched. The CDR3 has 19 residues. The germline gives CDR1 LGHNA, CDR2 YNFKEQ. CDR3 residues: CASSQDPRGTSGGRKTQYF. The DNA of the CDR3 is TGTGCCAGCAGCCAAGATCCTCGGGGTACTAGCGGGGGGAGGAAGACCCAGTACTTC.